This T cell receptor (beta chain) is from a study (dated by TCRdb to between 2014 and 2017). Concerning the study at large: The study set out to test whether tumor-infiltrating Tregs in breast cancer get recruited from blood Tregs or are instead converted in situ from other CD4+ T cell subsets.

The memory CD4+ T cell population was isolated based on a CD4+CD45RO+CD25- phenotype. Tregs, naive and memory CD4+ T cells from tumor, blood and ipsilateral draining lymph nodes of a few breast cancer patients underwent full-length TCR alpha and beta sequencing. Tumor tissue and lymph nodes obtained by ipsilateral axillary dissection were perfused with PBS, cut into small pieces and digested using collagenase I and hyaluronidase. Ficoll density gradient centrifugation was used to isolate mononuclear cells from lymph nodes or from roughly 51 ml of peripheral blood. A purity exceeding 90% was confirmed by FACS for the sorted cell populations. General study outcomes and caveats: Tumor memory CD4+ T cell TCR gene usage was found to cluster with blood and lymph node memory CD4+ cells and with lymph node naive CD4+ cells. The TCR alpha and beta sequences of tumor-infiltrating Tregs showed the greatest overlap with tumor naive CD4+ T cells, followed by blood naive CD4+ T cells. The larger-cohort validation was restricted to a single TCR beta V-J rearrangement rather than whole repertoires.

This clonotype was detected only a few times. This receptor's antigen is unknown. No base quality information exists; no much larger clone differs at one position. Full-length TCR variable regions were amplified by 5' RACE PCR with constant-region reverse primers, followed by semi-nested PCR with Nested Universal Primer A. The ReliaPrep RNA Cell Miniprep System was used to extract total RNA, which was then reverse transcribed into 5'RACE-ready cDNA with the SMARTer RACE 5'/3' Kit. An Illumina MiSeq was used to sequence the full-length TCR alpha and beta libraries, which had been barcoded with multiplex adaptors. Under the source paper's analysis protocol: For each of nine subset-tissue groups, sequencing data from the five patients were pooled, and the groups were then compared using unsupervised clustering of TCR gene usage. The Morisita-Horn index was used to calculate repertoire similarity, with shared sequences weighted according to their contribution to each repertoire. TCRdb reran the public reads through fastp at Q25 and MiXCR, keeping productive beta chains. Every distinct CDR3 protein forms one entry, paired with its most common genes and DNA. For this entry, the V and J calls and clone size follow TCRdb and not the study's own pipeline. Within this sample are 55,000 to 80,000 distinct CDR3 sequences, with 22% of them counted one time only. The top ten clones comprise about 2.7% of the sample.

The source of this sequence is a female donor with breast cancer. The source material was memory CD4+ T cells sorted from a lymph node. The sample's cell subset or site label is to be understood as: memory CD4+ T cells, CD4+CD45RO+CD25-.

The DNA sequence is given as TGTGCCAGCAGACCCCCCGGGACAGATGCCTACGAGCAGTACTTC. This encodes CASRPPGTDAYEQYF. This chain is built from TRBV6-2 or TRBV6-3 and TRBJ2-7, with 7 junctional bases fitting TRBD1. As encoded in the germline V gene, CDR1 is MNHEY while CDR2 is SVGEGT. Trimmed from V: 6 bases; trimmed from J: 2 bases; junction bases lacking a gene match: 10. CDR3 length: 15 amino acids, cysteine to phenylalanine. Solely the CDR3 DNA is kept, with 45 bases framed from the first base.